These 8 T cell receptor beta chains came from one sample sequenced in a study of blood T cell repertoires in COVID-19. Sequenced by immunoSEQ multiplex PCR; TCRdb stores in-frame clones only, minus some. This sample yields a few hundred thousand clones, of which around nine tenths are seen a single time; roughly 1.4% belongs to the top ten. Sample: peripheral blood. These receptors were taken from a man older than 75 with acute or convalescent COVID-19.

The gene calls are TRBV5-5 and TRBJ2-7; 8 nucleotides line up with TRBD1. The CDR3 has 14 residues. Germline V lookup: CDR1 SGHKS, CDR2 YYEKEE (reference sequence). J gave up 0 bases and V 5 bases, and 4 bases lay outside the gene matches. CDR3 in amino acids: CASRGDRSSYEQYF. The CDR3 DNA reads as TGTGCCAGCAGGGGGGACAGGTCCTCCTACGAGCAGTACTTC.

Written as DNA, the CDR3 is TGCGCCAGCAGCCAAGCCGAGGGCCAAGAGACCCAGTACTTC. Translated, it gives CASSQAEGQETQYF. V is TRBV4-3 and J is TRBJ2-5, with D perhaps TRBD2 (5 bases). The CDR3 sequence is 14 residues long. Germline values: CDR1 LGHNA, CDR2 YSLEER. Deletions cut 1 base from V and 1 base from J, with 7 bases between.

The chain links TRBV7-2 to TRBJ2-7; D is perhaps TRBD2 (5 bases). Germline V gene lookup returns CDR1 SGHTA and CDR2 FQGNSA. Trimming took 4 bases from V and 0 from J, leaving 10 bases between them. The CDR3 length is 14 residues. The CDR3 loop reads CASSSLGISYEQYF. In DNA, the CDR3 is TGTGCCAGCAGCTCCCTCGGGATCTCCTACGAGCAGTACTTC. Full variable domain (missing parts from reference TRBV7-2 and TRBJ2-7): GAGVSQSPSNKVTEKGKDVELRCDPISGHTALYWYRQSLGQGLEFLIYFQGNSAPDKSGLPSDRFSAERTGGSVSTLTIQRTQQEDSAVYLCASSSLGISYEQYFGPGTRLTVT.

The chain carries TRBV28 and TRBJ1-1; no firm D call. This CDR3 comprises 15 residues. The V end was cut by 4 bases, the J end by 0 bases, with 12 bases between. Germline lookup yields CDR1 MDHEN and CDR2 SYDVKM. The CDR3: CASSYMHIMNTEAFF. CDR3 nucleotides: TGTGCCAGCAGTTATATGCACATCATGAACACTGAAGCTTTCTTT.

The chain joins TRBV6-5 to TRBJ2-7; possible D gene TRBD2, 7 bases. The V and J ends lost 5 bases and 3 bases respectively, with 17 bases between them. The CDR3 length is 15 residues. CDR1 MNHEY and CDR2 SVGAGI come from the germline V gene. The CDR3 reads CASSLDRTSYYEQYF. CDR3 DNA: TGTGCCAGCAGTCTTGACAGGACTAGTTACTACGAGCAGTACTTC.

CDR3 loop: CSVVGQRYEQYF. CDR3 in DNA: TGCAGCGTTGTGGGACAGAGGTACGAGCAGTACTTC. The chain combines TRBV29-1 with TRBJ2-7, with 7 bases matching TRBD1. The germline gives CDR1 SQVTM, CDR2 ANQGSEA. The length of the CDR3 is 12 residues. Unmatched junction bases numbered 4, after V lost 4 bases and J lost 4 bases.

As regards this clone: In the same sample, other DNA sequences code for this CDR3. CDR3 residues: CASSRDRVTEAFF. The CDR3 DNA sequence: TGTGCCAGCAGCCGCGACAGGGTCACTGAAGCTTTCTTT. This rearrangement joins TRBV12-3 or TRBV12-4 to TRBJ1-1; 7 nucleotides line up with TRBD1. J lost 4 bases, V lost 6 bases, and 5 bases had no gene match. This CDR3 spans 13 amino acids.

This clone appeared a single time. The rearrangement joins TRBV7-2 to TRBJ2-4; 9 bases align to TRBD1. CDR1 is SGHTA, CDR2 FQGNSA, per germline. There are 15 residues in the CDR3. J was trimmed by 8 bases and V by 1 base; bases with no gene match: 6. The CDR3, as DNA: TGTGCCAGCAGCTTAGGCGGGACAGGGTGGGACATTCAGTACTTC. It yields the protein CASSLGGTGWDIQYF.